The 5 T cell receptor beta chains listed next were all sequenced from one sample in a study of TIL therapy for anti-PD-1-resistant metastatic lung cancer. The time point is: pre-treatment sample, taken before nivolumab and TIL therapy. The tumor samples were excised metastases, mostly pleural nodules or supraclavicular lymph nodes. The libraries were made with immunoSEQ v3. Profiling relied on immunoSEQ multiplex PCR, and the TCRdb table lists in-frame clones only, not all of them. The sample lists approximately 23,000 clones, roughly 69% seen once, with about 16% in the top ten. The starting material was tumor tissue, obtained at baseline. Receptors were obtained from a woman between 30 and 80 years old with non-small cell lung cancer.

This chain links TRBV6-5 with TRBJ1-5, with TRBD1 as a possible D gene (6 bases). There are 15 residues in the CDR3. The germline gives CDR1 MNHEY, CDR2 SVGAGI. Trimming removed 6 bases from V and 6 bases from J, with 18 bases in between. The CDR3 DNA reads TGTGCCAGCAGGGAGAGTGGGGGCGGGGGTCAGCCCCAGCATTTT. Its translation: CASRESGGGGQPQHF.

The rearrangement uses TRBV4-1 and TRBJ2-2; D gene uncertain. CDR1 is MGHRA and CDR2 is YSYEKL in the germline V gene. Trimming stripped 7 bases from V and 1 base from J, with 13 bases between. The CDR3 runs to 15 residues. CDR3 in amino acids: CASNRVAGNTGELFF. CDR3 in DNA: TGCGCCAGCAATCGGGTGGCCGGGAACACCGGGGAGCTGTTTTTT.

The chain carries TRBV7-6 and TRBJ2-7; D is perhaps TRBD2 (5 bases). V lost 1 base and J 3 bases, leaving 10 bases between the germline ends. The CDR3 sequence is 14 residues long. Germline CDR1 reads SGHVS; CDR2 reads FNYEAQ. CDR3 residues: CASSLEGVGYEQYF. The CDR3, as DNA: TGTGCCAGCAGCTTAGAGGGAGTGGGCTACGAGCAGTACTTC.

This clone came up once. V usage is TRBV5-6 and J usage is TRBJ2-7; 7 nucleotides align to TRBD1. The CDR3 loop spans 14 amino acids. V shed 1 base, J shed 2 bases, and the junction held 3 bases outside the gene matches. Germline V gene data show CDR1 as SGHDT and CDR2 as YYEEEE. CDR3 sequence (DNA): TGTGCCAGCAGCTTGTGGGACAGCCCCTACGAGCAGTACTTC. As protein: CASSLWDSPYEQYF.

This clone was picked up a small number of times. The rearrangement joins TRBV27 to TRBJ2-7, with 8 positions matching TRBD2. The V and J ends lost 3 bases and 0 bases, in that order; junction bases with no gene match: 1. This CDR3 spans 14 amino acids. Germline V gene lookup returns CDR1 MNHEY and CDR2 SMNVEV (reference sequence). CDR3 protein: CASSFGLASYEQYF. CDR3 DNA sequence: TGTGCCAGCAGTTTCGGACTAGCCTCCTACGAGCAGTACTTC.